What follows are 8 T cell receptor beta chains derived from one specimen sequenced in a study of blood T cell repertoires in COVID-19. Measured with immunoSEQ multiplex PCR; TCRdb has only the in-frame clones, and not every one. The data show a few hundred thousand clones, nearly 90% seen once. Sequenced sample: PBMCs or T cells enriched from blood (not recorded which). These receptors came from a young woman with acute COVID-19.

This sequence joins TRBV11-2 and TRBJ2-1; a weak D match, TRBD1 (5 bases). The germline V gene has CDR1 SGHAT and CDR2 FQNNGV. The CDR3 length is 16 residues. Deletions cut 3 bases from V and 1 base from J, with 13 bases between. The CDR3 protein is CASSFTTARSYNEQFF. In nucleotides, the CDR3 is TGTGCCAGCAGCTTCACGACAGCCCGTTCCTACAATGAGCAGTTCTTC.

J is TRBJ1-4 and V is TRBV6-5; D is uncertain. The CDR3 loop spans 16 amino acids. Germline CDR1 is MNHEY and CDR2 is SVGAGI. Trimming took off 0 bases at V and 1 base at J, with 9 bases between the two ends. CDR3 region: CASSYSFGVTNEKLFF. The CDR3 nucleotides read TGTGCCAGCAGTTACTCATTCGGGGTAACTAATGAAAAACTGTTTTTT.

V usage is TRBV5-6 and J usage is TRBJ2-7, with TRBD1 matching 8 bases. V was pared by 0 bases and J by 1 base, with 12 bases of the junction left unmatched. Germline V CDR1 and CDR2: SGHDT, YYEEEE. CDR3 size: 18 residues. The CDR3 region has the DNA TGTGCCAGCAGCTTGGAACCCTGGGGACAGGAGGGTTCCTACGAGCAGTACTTC. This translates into CASSLEPWGQEGSYEQYF. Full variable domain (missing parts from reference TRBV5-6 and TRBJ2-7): DAGVTQSPTHLIKTRGQQVTLRCSPKSGHDTVSWYQQALGQGPQFIFQYYEEEERQRGNFPDRFSGHQFPNYSSELNVNALLLGDSALYLCASSLEPWGQEGSYEQYFGPGTRLTVT.

For the CDR3, the DNA is TGTGCCAGCGGGACAGGGATAGATACGCAGTATTTT. It specifies CASGTGIDTQYF. V is TRBV19 and J is TRBJ2-3; 9 nucleotides line up with TRBD1. The V gene's germline CDR1 is LNHDA and CDR2 SQIVND (reference sequence). The CDR3 extends over 12 amino acids. J was trimmed by 5 bases and V by 9 bases; bases with no gene match: 3.

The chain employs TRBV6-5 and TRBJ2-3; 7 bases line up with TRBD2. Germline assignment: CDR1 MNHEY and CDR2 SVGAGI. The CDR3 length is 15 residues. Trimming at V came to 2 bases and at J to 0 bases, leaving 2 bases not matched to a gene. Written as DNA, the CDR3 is TGTGCCAGCAGTTACCGGGACTATAGCACAGATACGCAGTATTTT. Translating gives CASSYRDYSTDTQYF.

CDR3 coding DNA: TGTGCCAGCAGGCTACGGACAGGGTTCAATCAGCCCCAGCATTTT. Amino acid sequence: CASRLRTGFNQPQHF. The V call is TRBV2, the J call TRBJ1-5, with 8 bases aligning to TRBD1. This CDR3 contains 15 residues. CDR1 is SNHLY and CDR2 is FYNNEI in the germline V gene. J lost 3 bases, V lost 6 bases, and 7 bases had no gene match.

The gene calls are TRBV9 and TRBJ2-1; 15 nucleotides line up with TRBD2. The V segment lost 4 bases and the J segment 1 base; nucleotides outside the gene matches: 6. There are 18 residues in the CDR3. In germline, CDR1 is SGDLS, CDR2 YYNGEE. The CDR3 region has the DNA TGTGCCAGCAGCCCCGGACTAGCGGGAGGGAGGTCCTACAATGAGCAGTTCTTC. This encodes CASSPGLAGGRSYNEQFF.

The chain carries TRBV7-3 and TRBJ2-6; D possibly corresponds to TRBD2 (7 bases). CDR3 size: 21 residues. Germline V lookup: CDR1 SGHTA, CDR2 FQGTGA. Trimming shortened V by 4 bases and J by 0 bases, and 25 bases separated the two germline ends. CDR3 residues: CASSWGRGGAPPLSGANVLTF. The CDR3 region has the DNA TGTGCCAGCAGCTGGGGGCGTGGGGGGGCCCCGCCCCTCTCTGGGGCCAACGTCCTGACTTTC.